This paragraph covers one TCR beta chain sequence. Its specificity is unknown. The data originate from a study of Ad26.COV2.S vaccination and SARS-CoV-2 variants. Study context: By the intramuscular route, Ad26.COV2.S was given once, or twice 56 days apart. General study findings and limits: Non-spike TCR breadth did not differ much between vaccine and placebo recipients.

Profiled with immunoSEQ multiplex PCR; TCRdb holds only in-frame clones, not every one. Seen here are around 300,000 clones, 85% to 90% observed once, and the top ten hold about 5%. V dropped 10 bases and J dropped 1 base, with 9 bases sitting between them. The CDR3 is made up of 13 amino acids. CDR1 and CDR2 (germline): KGHDR, SFDVKD. Treatment given: 15 to 20 received Ad26.COV2.S at low or high dose, single or two shots; a few received placebo; per-sample allocation not given. Samples analyzed were those drawn on day 63 after the first vaccine or placebo injection. V and J are TRBV24-1 and TRBJ2-2; TRBD1 might be the D (6 bases). The TCR comes from a person between 18 and 59 years old who received the Ad26.COV2.S COVID-19 vaccine or a placebo. Source: peripheral blood, taken in a trial of Ad26.COV2.S vaccine versus placebo. The CDR3 is CATGQKNTGELFF. For the CDR3, the DNA is TGTGCCACTGGACAGAAGAACACCGGGGAGCTGTTTTTT.